The 27 T cell receptor beta chains given below trace back to one sample, sequenced in a study of CD8 T cells in ankylosing spondylitis. TCRdb re-called the 5' RACE reads with MiXCR, one entry per CDR3 protein. The data show 700,000 or so distinct CDR3 sequences, 15% to 20% seen once. No antigen is known for these receptors. The study, taken as a whole, reports: One TCR beta motif, made up of under ten highly homologous variants, appeared characteristic of ankylosing spondylitis blood.

The source material was blood, either unsorted or a sorted T cell fraction (not recorded which). The receptors were sampled from a male donor with ankylosing spondylitis.

This chain links TRBV14 with TRBJ2-1, with TRBD2 matching 7 bases. The CDR3 is 16 residues long. Germline V gene lookup returns CDR1 SGHDN and CDR2 FVKESK. The ends lost 3 bases at V and 5 bases at J; junction bases unmatched: 10. The CDR3 region is CASSHDLGEGHNEQFF. In nucleotides, the CDR3 is TGTGCCAGCAGCCACGACCTGGGGGAGGGCCACAATGAGCAGTTCTTC.

This clonotype was seen a few times. This rearrangement joins TRBV7-9 to TRBJ2-7, with D possibly TRBD1 on 6 matching bases. The CDR3 consists of 13 residues. The germline V gene has CDR1 SEHNR and CDR2 FQNEAQ (reference sequence). V gave up 8 bases and J gave up 6 bases, with 17 bases separating them. CDR3 protein: CASARDTPGEQYF. CDR3 DNA sequence: TGTGCCAGCGCCCGGGACACTCCTGGCGAGCAGTACTTC.

This rearrangement joins TRBV3-1 to TRBJ2-5, with 12 nucleotides matching TRBD2. The CDR3 contains 15 residues. The germline V gene has CDR1 LGHDT and CDR2 YNNKEL (reference sequence). With 2 bases clipped from V and 5 bases from J, the junction kept 3 bases outside the gene matches. DNA of the CDR3: TGTGCCAGCAGCCAATCCGGGACTAGCGGGGAGACCCAGTACTTC. It encodes CASSQSGTSGETQYF.

This clonotype was detected only a few times. V and J are TRBV7-2 and TRBJ1-1; D gene ambiguous. The CDR3 is 13 residues long. V lost 0 bases and J 11 bases, leaving 13 bases between the germline ends. Germline CDR1 is SGHTA and CDR2 is FQGNSA. CDR3 region: CASSLAPLNPAFF. The DNA of the CDR3 is TGTGCCAGCAGCTTAGCTCCCCTCAATCCGGCTTTCTTT.

This rearrangement joins TRBV20-1 to TRBJ2-7; TRBD2 matches at 10 bases. With V trimmed by 0 bases and J by 4 bases, 6 bases remained unmatched. Per germline, CDR1 DFQATT and CDR2 SNEGSKA (reference sequence). The CDR3 has 15 amino acids. The CDR3 here is CSARDGPSGRYEQYF. The CDR3 coding sequence is TGCAGTGCTAGAGATGGGCCTAGCGGGAGATACGAGCAGTACTTC.

CDR3 amino acids: CATSNHDTDTGELFF. The DNA of the CDR3 is TGTGCCACCAGCAACCACGATACAGACACCGGGGAGCTGTTTTTT. The V gene is TRBV15, the J gene TRBJ2-2; D gene unclear. The CDR3 covers 15 residues. V dropped 4 bases and J dropped 3 bases, with 12 bases sitting between them. Germline CDR1 is LNHNV and CDR2 is YYDKDF (reference sequence). The entire variable domain, with the rest obtained from reference TRBV15 and TRBJ2-2, is as follows: DAMVIQNPRYQVTQFGKPVTLSCSQTLNHNVMYWYQQKSSQAPKLLFHYYDKDFNNEADTPDNFQSRRPNTSFCFLDIRSPGLGDTAMYLCATSNHDTDTGELFFGEGSRLTVL.

The chain has TRBV28 and TRBJ2-1; D is uncertain. Per germline, CDR1 MDHEN and CDR2 SYDVKM. V was shortened by 3 bases and J by 1 base, with 7 bases between the two germline ends. The CDR3 extends over 14 amino acids. The CDR3 sequence is CASSFSLSYNEQFF. For the CDR3, the DNA is TGTGCCAGCAGTTTTAGTCTTTCCTACAATGAGCAGTTCTTC.

The chain uses TRBV6-1 and TRBJ2-5, with D possibly matching TRBD2 (7 bases). Trimming cost V 3 bases and J 1 base, with 12 bases left between them. Germline values: CDR1 MNHNS, CDR2 SASEGT. This CDR3 spans 15 amino acids. Written as DNA, the CDR3 is TGTGCCAGCAGTGATGGCGGGGGCCGCCAAGAGACCCAGTACTTC. Amino acid sequence: CASSDGGGRQETQYF.

The chain carries TRBV7-9 and TRBJ2-3, with 10 positions matching TRBD1. The length of the CDR3 is 13 residues. Per the germline V gene, CDR1 is SEHNR and CDR2 is FQNEAQ (reference sequence). J gave up 6 bases and V 5 bases, and 2 bases lay outside the gene matches. The CDR3 reads CASSGQGGDTQYF. CDR3 DNA sequence: TGTGCCAGCAGCGGACAGGGGGGGGATACGCAGTATTTT. The whole variable domain, remainder taken from reference TRBV7-9 and TRBJ2-3, is DTGVSQNPRHKITKRGQNVTFRCDPISEHNRLYWYRQTLGQGPEFLTYFQNEAQLEKSRLLSDRFSAERPKGSFSTLEIQRTEQGDSAMYLCASSGQGGDTQYFGPGTRLTVL.

J is TRBJ2-2 and V is TRBV15, with TRBD2 identical over 7 bases. Per germline, CDR1 LNHNV and CDR2 YYDKDF (reference sequence). V gave up 1 base and J gave up 5 bases; unmatched junction bases: 7. The CDR3 loop spans 16 amino acids. CDR3 sequence (DNA): TGTGCCACCAGCAGAGGCGGCGGGAGCTTAACCGGGGAGCTGTTTTTT. This sequence encodes CATSRGGGSLTGELFF.

The V call is TRBV2, the J call TRBJ2-7; 10 bases map to TRBD1. The germline CDR1 and CDR2 sequences are SNHLY and FYNNEI. Trimming removed 7 bases from V and 4 bases from J; junction bases left unmatched: 10. This CDR3 has 15 residues. CDR3 nucleotide sequence: TGTGCCAGCACTACAGGGCGGGACAGGGGTTACGAGCAGTACTTC. Its translation: CASTTGRDRGYEQYF.

This clonotype showed up just a few times. This chain connects TRBV6-1 to TRBJ1-1; D is uncertain. This CDR3 has 13 amino acids. V was trimmed by 3 bases and J by 1 base, leaving 6 bases between them. Germline V gene lookup returns CDR1 MNHNS and CDR2 SASEGT. CDR3 in DNA: TGTGCCAGCAGTGAGTTCCCGAACACTGAAGCTTTCTTT. It yields the protein CASSEFPNTEAFF.

This chain uses TRBV4-2 with TRBJ2-1; 9 nucleotides line up with TRBD1. This CDR3 contains 16 residues. CDR1 and CDR2 from the germline V gene are LGHNA and YNFKEQ. The V segment lost 4 bases and the J segment 5 bases; nucleotides outside the gene matches: 9. In DNA form, the CDR3 reads TGTGCCAGCAGCCGGACGCGGACAGGGGACCACAATGAGCAGTTCTTC. Protein product: CASSRTRTGDHNEQFF.

The chain couples TRBV3-1 to TRBJ1-1, with D unclear. V lost 1 base and J lost 6, with 9 bases in between. Germline lookup yields CDR1 LGHDT and CDR2 YNNKEL (reference sequence). This CDR3 is built from 13 residues. The CDR3 region is CASSQVFGAEAFF. CDR3 in DNA: TGTGCCAGCAGCCAAGTCTTCGGGGCTGAAGCTTTCTTT.

This sequence joins TRBV20-1 and TRBJ1-1; unclear D gene. Germline V gene lookup returns CDR1 DFQATT and CDR2 SNEGSKA (reference sequence). Trimming removed 0 bases at V and 6 bases at J, with 11 bases between. The CDR3 runs 13 residues. The CDR3 reads CSAREALGAEAFF. CDR3 coding DNA: TGCAGTGCTAGAGAGGCCCTTGGCGCTGAAGCTTTCTTT.

This sequence joins TRBV12-3 or TRBV12-4 and TRBJ1-6; D gene uncertain. This CDR3 is built from 15 residues. V lost 4 bases and J lost 7, with 14 bases in between. This CDR3 is CASSSPGPLNSPLHF. CDR3 DNA sequence: TGTGCCAGCAGTTCACCGGGCCCCCTCAATTCACCCCTCCACTTT.

The chain has TRBV24-1 and TRBJ2-3; D gene unclear. The CDR3 sequence is 13 residues long. Trimming took 4 bases from V and 2 from J, leaving 6 bases between them. Germline-derived CDR1 and CDR2 are KGHDR and SFDVKD. CDR3 in amino acids: CATSETTTDTQYF. The CDR3 DNA follows: TGTGCCACCAGTGAAACTACCACAGATACGCAGTATTTT.

This chain connects TRBV20-1 to TRBJ1-5; 8 bases agree with TRBD1. Germline CDR1 reads DFQATT; CDR2 reads SNEGSKA (reference sequence). This CDR3 contains 16 residues. V trimming: 5 bases; J trimming: 4 bases; junction bases outside the gene matches: 13. CDR3 loop: CSAPPGDRGKNQPQHF. CDR3 coding DNA: TGCAGTGCTCCGCCCGGAGACAGGGGAAAAAATCAGCCCCAGCATTTT.

The rearrangement uses TRBV11-3 and TRBJ2-1; D gene unclear. CDR3 length: 14 amino acids. The germline V gene encodes CDR1 SGHNT and CDR2 YENEEA. Trimming removed 5 bases at V and 0 bases at J, with 8 bases between. CDR3 sequence reads: CASSEASSYNEQFF. As DNA, the CDR3 is TGTGCCAGCAGCGAAGCAAGCTCCTACAATGAGCAGTTCTTC.

The rearrangement joins TRBV4-1 to TRBJ2-2, with D unclear. The CDR3 consists of 11 residues. Trimming cost V 3 bases and J 10 bases, with 6 bases left between them. Looked up from germline, CDR1 is MGHRA and CDR2 is YSYEKL. CDR3 bases: TGCGCCAGCAGCCAGGGTCCGGAGCTGTTTTTT. Amino acid sequence: CASSQGPELFF.

The V and J genes are TRBV29-1 and TRBJ1-1; no clear D gene. CDR3 length: 14 amino acids. Deletions cut 4 bases from V and 4 bases from J, with 16 bases between. In germline, CDR1 is SQVTM, CDR2 ANQGSEA. The CDR3 DNA is TGCAGCGTTGCGGCCTTAGGATGGGGCACTGAAGCTTTCTTT. Translation gives CSVAALGWGTEAFF. The complete variable domain, with remaining parts taken from reference TRBV29-1 and TRBJ1-1, reads SAVISQKPSRDICQRGTSLTIQCQVDSQVTMMFWYRQQPGQSLTLIATANQGSEATYESGFVIDKFPISRPNLTFSTLTVSNMSPEDSSIYLCSVAALGWGTEAFFGQGTRLTVV.

The chain has TRBV12-3 or TRBV12-4 and TRBJ2-7, with TRBD1 matching 9 bases. Trimming took 4 bases from V and 6 from J; bases not matched to a gene: 7. The CDR3 is 14 residues long. In DNA, the CDR3 is TGTGCCAGCAGTTGGGGACAGGGAAATCCCGAGCAGTACTTC. Its translation: CASSWGQGNPEQYF.

The chain combines TRBV28 with TRBJ2-1; 8 nucleotides line up with TRBD2. The length of the CDR3 is 15 residues. Trimming took 5 bases from V and 4 from J; bases not matched to a gene: 7. The germline CDR1 and CDR2 sequences are MDHEN and SYDVKM. CDR3 sequence reads: CASSMGSGSYNEQFF. The CDR3 nucleotides read TGTGCCAGCAGTATGGGGAGCGGGAGTTACAATGAGCAGTTCTTC.

Many counts were recorded for this clonotype. The genes are TRBV21-1 and TRBJ2-7; whether TRBD2, the table's D call, matches the DNA was not checked. TRBV21-1 is a pseudogene segment. The CDR3 runs 17 residues. In DNA form, the CDR3 reads TGTGCCAGCAGCAAAGACCAAATTGGCAGAGTAGCGGTCGAGCAGTACTTC. Translation: CASSKDQIGRVAVEQYF.

This clonotype was seen only a few times. The V gene is TRBV30, the J gene TRBJ1-5; D is ambiguous. V lost 1 base, J lost 0 bases, and 4 bases lay in between. Germline CDR1 GTSNPN, CDR2 SVGIG (reference sequence). This CDR3 comprises 13 residues. The CDR3 spells CAWSADSNQPQHF. In nucleotides, the CDR3 is TGTGCCTGGAGTGCAGATAGCAATCAGCCCCAGCATTTT.

This clonotype was seen more than once but under ten times. In DNA, the CDR3 is TGTGCCAGCAGCGCCGCAGATCGGGGGGTCCAAGAGACCCAGTACTTC. Translated: CASSAADRGVQETQYF. The chain recombines TRBV7-9 with TRBJ2-5; TRBD2 matches at 7 bases. The CDR3 runs 16 residues. V lost 5 bases, J lost 1 base, and 10 bases stayed unmatched. Germline-derived CDR1 and CDR2 are SEHNR and FQNEAQ (reference sequence).

This clonotype has just one count. V and J are TRBV12-3 or TRBV12-4 and TRBJ2-7; D gene unclear. There are 12 residues in the CDR3. Trimming pared 4 bases from V and 7 bases from J, leaving 11 bases between. CDR3 nucleotides: TGTGCCAGCAGTTGGCCCCTTGGGGAGCAGTACTTC. Protein sequence: CASSWPLGEQYF.